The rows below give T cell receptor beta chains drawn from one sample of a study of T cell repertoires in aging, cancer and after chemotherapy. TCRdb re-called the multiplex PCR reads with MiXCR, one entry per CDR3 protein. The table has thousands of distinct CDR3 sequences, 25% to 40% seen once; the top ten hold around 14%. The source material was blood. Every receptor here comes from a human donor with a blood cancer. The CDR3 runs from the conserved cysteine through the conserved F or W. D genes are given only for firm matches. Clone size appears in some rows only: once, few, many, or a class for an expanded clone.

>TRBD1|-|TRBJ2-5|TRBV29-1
TGCAGCGTTGAATATCGGGGACAGTCTATAGAGACCCAGTACTTC
CSVEYRGQSIETQYF
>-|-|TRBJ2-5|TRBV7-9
TGTGCCAGCAGCTTAGTTAGAGAGACCCAGTACTTC
CASSLVRETQYF
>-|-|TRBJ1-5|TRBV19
TGTGCCAGTAGTGCAGGCTTCCGGTCTCTCAATCAGCCCCAGCATTTT
CASSAGFRSLNQPQHF
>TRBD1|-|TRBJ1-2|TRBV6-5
TGTGCCAGCAGCCTGGACAGGTTTAACTATGGCTACACCTTC
CASSLDRFNYGYTF
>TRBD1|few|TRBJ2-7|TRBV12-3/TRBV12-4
TGTGCCAGCAGTGTCCGGGACAGGGGGTACGAGCAGTACTTC
CASSVRDRGYEQYF
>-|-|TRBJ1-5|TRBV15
TGTGCCACCAGCAGCCGGAGGGGGGGCTCGCCCCAGCATTTT
CATSSRRGGSPQHF
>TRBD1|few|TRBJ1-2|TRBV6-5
TGTGCCAGCAGTTACGCCCGGGACAGTATTTCATGGAAGGGCTACACCTTC
CASSYARDSISWKGYTF
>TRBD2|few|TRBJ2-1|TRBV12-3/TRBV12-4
TGTGCCAGCAGCCACTCGGGACTAGCGGACAGCTCCTACAATGAGCAGTTCTTC
CASSHSGLADSSYNEQFF
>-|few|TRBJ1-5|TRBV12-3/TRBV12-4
TGTGCCAGCAGTTTTGGGGGGGCGGGCAATCAGCCCCAGCATTTT
CASSFGGAGNQPQHF
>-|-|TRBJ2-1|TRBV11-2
TGTGCCAGCAGCTTAGTGGTCTTTGGCAGGGGCTCCTACAATGAGCAGTTCTTC
CASSLVVFGRGSYNEQFF
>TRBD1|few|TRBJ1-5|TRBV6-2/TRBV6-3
TGTGCCAGCAGTTACAGTAGGACAGGGAATCCCCGCAATCAGCCCCAGCATTTT
CASSYSRTGNPRNQPQHF
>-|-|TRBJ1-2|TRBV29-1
TGCAGCGACGCTCGGGGGGCAAATGGCTACACCTTC
CSDARGANGYTF
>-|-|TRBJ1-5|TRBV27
TGTGCCAGCAGCACCCTTGGGGGGGGAAGTCAGCCCCAGCATTTT
CASSTLGGGSQPQHF
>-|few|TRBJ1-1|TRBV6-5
TGTGCCAGCAGTTACTCGAGGGGAACGAACACTGAAGCTTTCTTT
CASSYSRGTNTEAFF
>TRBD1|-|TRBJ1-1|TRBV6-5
TGTGCCAGCAGAACAGGGGGCGGAAACACTGAAGCTTTCTTT
CASRTGGGNTEAFF
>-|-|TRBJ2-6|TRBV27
TGTGCCAGCAGCTTCTCTGGGGCCAACGTCCTGACTTTC
CASSFSGANVLTF
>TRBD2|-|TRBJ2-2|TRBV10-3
TGTGCCATCAGTGGGGGACTAGCGGGGGGCACCGGGGAGCTGTTTTTT
CAISGGLAGGTGELFF
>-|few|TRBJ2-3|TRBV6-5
TGTGCCAGCAGTTCGTACGGGGGGCGCGGCACAGATACGCAGTATTTT
CASSSYGGRGTDTQYF
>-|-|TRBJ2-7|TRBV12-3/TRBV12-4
TGTGCCAGCAGTGGCCCAGGGTCAGACGAGCAGTACTTC
CASSGPGSDEQYF
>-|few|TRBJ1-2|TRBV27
TGTGCCAGCAGTTCTGAAGGTCGCGCTAACTATGGCTACACCTTC
CASSSEGRANYGYTF
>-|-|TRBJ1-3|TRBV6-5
TGTGCCAGCAGTTATAGGCAGGGTGGCCCTGGAAACACCATATATTTT
CASSYRQGGPGNTIYF
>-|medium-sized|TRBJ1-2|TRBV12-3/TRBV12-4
TGTGCCAGCAGTTTGGTAGCCGTCCCTGGCTACACCTTC
CASSLVAVPGYTF
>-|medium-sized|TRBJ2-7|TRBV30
TGTGCCTGGAGGGGTACCGAGAAGTTCTACGAGCAGTACTTC
CAWRGTEKFYEQYF
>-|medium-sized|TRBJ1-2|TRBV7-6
TGTGCCAGCAGCTTGGGGGCAGTCTATGGCTACACCTTC
CASSLGAVYGYTF
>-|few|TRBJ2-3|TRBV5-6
TGTGCCAGCAGCTGGGGAGGCGGGGCCAGCACAGATACGCAGTATTTT
CASSWGGGASTDTQYF
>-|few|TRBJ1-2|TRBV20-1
TGCAGTGCTTCACAGTTTGGCTACACCTTC
CSASQFGYTF
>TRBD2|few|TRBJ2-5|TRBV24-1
TGTGCCACCAGTGCTGCGGGGGGCCAAGAGACCCAGTACTTC
CATSAAGGQETQYF
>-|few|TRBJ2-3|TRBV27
TGTGCCAGCAGTTTCAGAAACACAGATACGCAGTATTTT
CASSFRNTDTQYF
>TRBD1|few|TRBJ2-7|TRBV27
TGTGCCAGCGGATCCCGGGACAGGGCCTACGAGCAGTACTTC
CASGSRDRAYEQYF
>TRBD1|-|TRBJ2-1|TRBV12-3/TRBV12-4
TGTGCCAGCAGTTACATAAGGGGACAGCTATACAATGAGCAGTTCTTC
CASSYIRGQLYNEQFF
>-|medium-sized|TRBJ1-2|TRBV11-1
TGTGCCAGCAGCTTAGCCGGGTGGGCAGAATCTCGGAACTATGGCTACACCTTC
CASSLAGWAESRNYGYTF
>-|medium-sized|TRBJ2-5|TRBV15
TGTGCCACCAGCAGGACAGCCCAAGAGACCCAGTACTTC
CATSRTAQETQYF
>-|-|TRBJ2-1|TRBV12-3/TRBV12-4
TGTGCCAGCGGCCTTCGAAGGGGGGCCCTCTACAATGAGCAGTTCTTC
CASGLRRGALYNEQFF
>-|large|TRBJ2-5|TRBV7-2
TGTGCCAGCAGCTTTGGTGGGACTCCAAGGAGAGAGACCCAGTACTTC
CASSFGGTPRRETQYF
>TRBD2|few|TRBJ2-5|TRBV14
TGTGCCAGCAGTCTACTCGGGGGGGACCAAGAGACCCAGTACTTC
CASSLLGGDQETQYF
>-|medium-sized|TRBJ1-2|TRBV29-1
TGCAGCGTTGAAGAGAACAGGGAAAGAATCTTC
CSVEENRERIF
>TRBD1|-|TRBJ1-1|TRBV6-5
TGTGCCAGCAGTCAAACAGGGGGCTGGAACACTGAAGCTTTCTTT
CASSQTGGWNTEAFF
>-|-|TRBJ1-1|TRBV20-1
TGCAGTGCTAGAGATAACGAGGGTGAAGCTTTCTTT
CSARDNEGEAFF
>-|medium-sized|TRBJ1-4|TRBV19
TGTGCCAGTAGTGTCGGACTATCGCGCAATGAAAAACTGTTTTTT
CASSVGLSRNEKLFF
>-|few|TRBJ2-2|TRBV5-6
TGTGCCAGCTCACCTTCGGGTGGGCCAAACACCGGGGAGCTGTTTTTT
CASSPSGGPNTGELFF
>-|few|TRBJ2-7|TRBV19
TGTGCCAGTCGGGATTCCGGCCGCTCCTACGAGCAGTACTTC
CASRDSGRSYEQYF
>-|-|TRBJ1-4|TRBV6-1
TGTGCCAGCAGGGTCACGTCAGGGAGTGCAACTAATGAAAAACTGTTTTTT
CASRVTSGSATNEKLFF
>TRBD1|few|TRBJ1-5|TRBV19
TGTGCCAGTAGTATAGGGACAGGGGTCAATCAGCCCCAGCATTTT
CASSIGTGVNQPQHF
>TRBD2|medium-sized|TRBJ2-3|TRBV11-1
TGTGCCAGCAGCTTAAGAGGCCTAGCGGACCCAGATACGCAGTATTTT
CASSLRGLADPDTQYF
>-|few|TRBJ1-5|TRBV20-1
TGCAGTGCTTACCGGGACGGAATGGGACTGGATCAGCCCCAGCATTTT
CSAYRDGMGLDQPQHF
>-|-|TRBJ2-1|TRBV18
TGTGCCAGCTCACCACCGATTGGAGGGTCCTACAATGAGCAGTTCTTC
CASSPPIGGSYNEQFF
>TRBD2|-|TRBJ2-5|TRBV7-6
TGTGCCAGCAGCCCACTAGCGGGGGCCGAGGAGACCCAGTACTTC
CASSPLAGAEETQYF
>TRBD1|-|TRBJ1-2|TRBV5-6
TGTGCCAGCAGCCCCCCGGGACAGAGATGGAACTATGGCTACACCTTC
CASSPPGQRWNYGYTF
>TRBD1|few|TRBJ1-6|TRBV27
TGTGCCAGCAGCTGGGACAGGGCCGCCTCACCCCTCCACTTT
CASSWDRAASPLHF
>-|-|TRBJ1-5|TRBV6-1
TGTGCCAGCAGGGTAGGGGATGCTCAGCCCCAGCATTTT
CASRVGDAQPQHF